The source of this T cell receptor beta chain is a study of blood T cells in healthy people across ages. Each donor's blood draw was roughly 10 milliliters of peripheral blood. Germline V gives CDR1 SGHTA, CDR2 FQGNSA. CDR3 length: 15 amino acids. Trimming stripped 5 bases from V and 2 bases from J, with 13 bases between. Combining a sample-barcoded 5' primer with a J-beta primer mix, a second PCR ran for about 6 to 11 cycles. TCRdb passed the 5' RACE reads through MiXCR, listing each CDR3 protein once. Among about 1.8 million distinct CDR3 sequences, less than 50% were seen once, and the ten largest hold over 2%. This clonotype was counted between two and nine times.

Input material: blood. The TCR was taken from a woman aged 35 to 49 in good health. The V and J genes are TRBV7-2 and TRBJ2-1, with D uncertain. This CDR3 is CASSPAQKTYNEQFF. The CDR3 nucleotides are TGTGCCAGCAGCCCAGCCCAGAAGACCTACAATGAGCAGTTCTTC.